This paragraph covers one T cell receptor (beta chain) sequence. Its antigen is currently unknown. For TCR beta, libraries came from quantitative 5'-RACE with molecular barcodes. TCRdb re-called the 5' RACE reads through MiXCR, storing one row per CDR3 protein. The sample has around 480,000 distinct CDR3 sequences; 15% to 20% are singletons. The entry originates in a study of CD8 T cells in ankylosing spondylitis. Study observations and caveats: Relatively scarce in peripheral blood, disease-linked clones were CD8+. Blood of patients with ankylosing spondylitis appeared to be characterized by a TCR beta motif of eight highly homologous variants. Reactive arthritis synovial fluid and blood previously showed some of these motif variants. From matched ankylosing spondylitis synovial fluid, disease-linked clones were reportedly recovered at significantly enriched levels.

This CDR3 region has 12 residues. V lost 4 bases to trimming and J lost 8 bases, with 10 bases between them. Germline V gene sequence: CDR1 SGHRS, CDR2 YFSETQ. The sequenced sample was blood, either unsorted or a sorted T cell fraction (not recorded which). This TCR derives from a male donor with ankylosing spondylitis. V gene TRBV5-1 combines with J gene TRBJ2-4, with a weak D call TRBD1 (6 bases). This CDR3 reads CASSTGSDIQYF. The CDR3 DNA reads TGCGCCAGCAGCACAGGGTCGGACATTCAGTACTTC.